The rows below give T cell receptor beta chains drawn from one sample of a study of cytomegalovirus exposure and HLA in healthy donors. Profiling relied on immunoSEQ multiplex PCR, and the TCRdb table lists in-frame clones only, not all of them. Of approximately 100,000 clones listed, roughly 70% are singletons. Sequencing used PBMCs. These receptor sequences come from a man in his fifties in good health and CMV-seronegative. The CDR3 runs from the conserved cysteine through the conserved F or W. Each record gives: CDR3 protein, CDR3 DNA, J gene, V gene, clone size, D gene. A D gene is named only where the DNA matches it firmly. The size field is filled for only some rows; it gives once, few, many or a size class.

cdr3_aa: CASSRGTVFYGYTF; cdr3_nt: TGTGCCAGCAGCCGTGGGACAGTATTCTATGGCTACACCTTC; j_call: TRBJ1-2; v_call: TRBV28; clone_size: few; d_call: TRBD1
cdr3_aa: CASSLDSTIIQPQHF; cdr3_nt: TGTGCCAGCAGCTTAGATAGCACAATCATTCAGCCCCAGCATTTT; j_call: TRBJ1-5; v_call: TRBV7-2; clone_size: .; d_call: .
cdr3_aa: CASSLAARTDTQYF; cdr3_nt: TGTGCCAGCAGCTTAGCGGCCCGCACAGATACGCAGTATTTT; j_call: TRBJ2-3; v_call: TRBV7-2; clone_size: .; d_call: .
cdr3_aa: CASSQEREVTDTQYF; cdr3_nt: TGCGCCAGCAGTCAAGAGCGGGAGGTCACAGATACGCAGTATTTT; j_call: TRBJ2-3; v_call: TRBV23-1; clone_size: .; d_call: TRBD2
cdr3_aa: CASRPEGGSSDTQYF; cdr3_nt: TGTGCCAGCAGACCGGAGGGCGGGAGTTCAGATACGCAGTATTTT; j_call: TRBJ2-3; v_call: TRBV6-5; clone_size: .; d_call: TRBD2
cdr3_aa: CASSLPSGGAAGDTQYF; cdr3_nt: TGTGCCAGCAGTTTGCCTAGCGGGGGGGCAGCGGGAGATACGCAGTATTTT; j_call: TRBJ2-3; v_call: TRBV28; clone_size: .; d_call: TRBD2
cdr3_aa: CASSSIDRNEKLFF; cdr3_nt: TGTGCCAGCAGCTCCATCGACAGGAATGAAAAACTGTTTTTT; j_call: TRBJ1-4; v_call: TRBV16; clone_size: .; d_call: .
cdr3_aa: CATSNDRGHTGELFF; cdr3_nt: TGTGCCACCAGCAACGACAGGGGGCACACCGGGGAGCTGTTTTTT; j_call: TRBJ2-2; v_call: TRBV15; clone_size: once; d_call: TRBD1
cdr3_aa: CASSSQGALGNTIYF; cdr3_nt: TGTGCCAGCAGTTCTCAGGGGGCGCTCGGAAACACCATATATTTT; j_call: TRBJ1-3; v_call: TRBV28; clone_size: .; d_call: TRBD1
cdr3_aa: CASSPRGWGVGTDTQYF; cdr3_nt: TGTGCCAGCAGTCCACGGGGCTGGGGGGTTGGCACAGATACGCAGTATTTT; j_call: TRBJ2-3; v_call: TRBV27; clone_size: once; d_call: .
cdr3_aa: CASSFDQGITQYF; cdr3_nt: TGTGCCAGCAGCTTTGACCAGGGGATAACCCAGTACTTC; j_call: TRBJ2-5; v_call: TRBV5-6; clone_size: .; d_call: .
cdr3_aa: CATVAGRQFF; cdr3_nt: TGTGCCACCGTAGCGGGAAGGCAGTTCTTC; j_call: TRBJ2-1; v_call: TRBV28; clone_size: .; d_call: TRBD2
cdr3_aa: CASRGGTSTDTQYF; cdr3_nt: TGCGCCAGCAGGGGAGGAACTAGCACAGATACGCAGTATTTT; j_call: TRBJ2-3; v_call: TRBV5-1; clone_size: .; d_call: .
cdr3_aa: CASSWGTSGGNEQFF; cdr3_nt: TGTGCCAGCAGCTGGGGGACTAGCGGGGGGAATGAGCAGTTCTTC; j_call: TRBJ2-1; v_call: TRBV5-4; clone_size: .; d_call: TRBD2
cdr3_aa: CASSPPGVPYNEQFF; cdr3_nt: TGTGCCAGCTCACCCCCCGGGGTACCCTACAATGAGCAGTTCTTC; j_call: TRBJ2-1; v_call: TRBV18; clone_size: .; d_call: .
cdr3_aa: CASSNRGSGANVLTF; cdr3_nt: TGTGCCAGCAGCAATAGGGGTAGTGGGGCCAACGTCCTGACTTTC; j_call: TRBJ2-6; v_call: TRBV28; clone_size: .; d_call: .
cdr3_aa: CASLIRGNTEAFF; cdr3_nt: TGTGCCAGCCTAATACGCGGGAACACTGAAGCTTTCTTT; j_call: TRBJ1-1; v_call: TRBV6-5; clone_size: .; d_call: .
cdr3_aa: CASSHTSRMDTDTQYF; cdr3_nt: TGTGCCAGCAGCCATACATCTAGAATGGACACAGATACGCAGTATTTT; j_call: TRBJ2-3; v_call: TRBV7-8; clone_size: .; d_call: .
cdr3_aa: CASSPGTGERRRNEKLFF; cdr3_nt: TGCGCCAGCAGCCCAGGGACAGGAGAAAGGAGACGTAATGAAAAACTGTTTTTT; j_call: TRBJ1-4; v_call: TRBV5-1; clone_size: .; d_call: TRBD1
cdr3_aa: CASSLLRSEAFF; cdr3_nt: TGTGCCAGCAGTTTACTCCGGTCGGAAGCTTTCTTT; j_call: TRBJ1-1; v_call: TRBV28; clone_size: .; d_call: .
cdr3_aa: CASSLVAGGQVGTGELFF; cdr3_nt: TGCGCCAGCAGCTTGGTGGCGGGGGGCCAGGTGGGCACCGGGGAGCTGTTTTTT; j_call: TRBJ2-2; v_call: TRBV5-1; clone_size: once; d_call: TRBD2
cdr3_aa: CATSRHSEKLFF; cdr3_nt: TGTGCCACCAGCAGGCACAGTGAAAAACTGTTTTTT; j_call: TRBJ1-4; v_call: TRBV15; clone_size: .; d_call: .
cdr3_aa: CASRGQGSENQPQHF; cdr3_nt: TGTGCCAGCAGAGGACAGGGAAGTGAAAATCAGCCCCAGCATTTT; j_call: TRBJ1-5; v_call: TRBV28; clone_size: .; d_call: TRBD1
cdr3_aa: CASSVDVSSSGNTIYF; cdr3_nt: TGCGCCAGCAGCGTGGACGTCTCCAGCTCTGGAAACACCATATATTTT; j_call: TRBJ1-3; v_call: TRBV5-1; clone_size: .; d_call: .
cdr3_aa: CASLGGRGSYEQYF; cdr3_nt: TGTGCCAGCCTGGGCGGGAGAGGTTCCTACGAGCAGTACTTC; j_call: TRBJ2-7; v_call: TRBV5-5; clone_size: .; d_call: TRBD2
cdr3_aa: CASSLPGAYNEQFF; cdr3_nt: TGTGCCAGCAGCCTCCCCGGGGCCTACAATGAGCAGTTCTTC; j_call: TRBJ2-1; v_call: TRBV28; clone_size: .; d_call: .
cdr3_aa: CASSAYTTGTGTNYGYTF; cdr3_nt: TGTGCCAGCAGTGCATATACGACCGGGACAGGGACTAACTATGGCTACACCTTC; j_call: TRBJ1-2; v_call: TRBV6-1; clone_size: .; d_call: TRBD1
cdr3_aa: CASRPGTGGVYEQYF; cdr3_nt: TGTGCCAGCAGGCCGGGGACAGGGGGCGTCTACGAGCAGTACTTC; j_call: TRBJ2-7; v_call: TRBV7-2; clone_size: .; d_call: TRBD1
cdr3_aa: CASQLTSSYNSPLHF; cdr3_nt: TGCGCCAGCCAGTTAACCAGCTCCTATAATTCACCCCTCCACTTT; j_call: TRBJ1-6; v_call: TRBV10-2; clone_size: few; d_call: .
cdr3_aa: CASRGTGIQPQHF; cdr3_nt: TGTGCCAGCAGGGGAACAGGGATTCAGCCCCAGCATTTT; j_call: TRBJ1-5; v_call: TRBV6-1; clone_size: .; d_call: .
cdr3_aa: CASSLGQGDYGYTF; cdr3_nt: TGTGCCAGCAGCTTGGGACAGGGGGACTATGGCTACACCTTC; j_call: TRBJ1-2; v_call: TRBV5-6; clone_size: .; d_call: TRBD1
cdr3_aa: CASHITTDTGELFF; cdr3_nt: TGTGCCAGTCATATCACCACGGACACCGGGGAGCTGTTTTTT; j_call: TRBJ2-2; v_call: TRBV6-6; clone_size: .; d_call: .
cdr3_aa: CAWSSQAGRLGPQHF; cdr3_nt: TGTGCCTGGAGCAGTCAGGCTGGTAGACTAGGGCCCCAGCATTTT; j_call: TRBJ1-5; v_call: TRBV30; clone_size: .; d_call: .
cdr3_aa: CASSRLAGGVNEQFF; cdr3_nt: TGTGCCAGCAGCCGCCTAGCGGGAGGGGTCAATGAGCAGTTCTTC; j_call: TRBJ2-1; v_call: TRBV14; clone_size: few; d_call: TRBD2
cdr3_aa: CASSYRGGESDTQYF; cdr3_nt: TGTGCCAGCAGTTATCGCGGGGGGGAGTCAGATACGCAGTATTTT; j_call: TRBJ2-3; v_call: TRBV7-6; clone_size: .; d_call: TRBD2
cdr3_aa: CASSSPTSTYEQYF; cdr3_nt: TGCGCCAGCAGCTCACCGACTAGTACCTACGAGCAGTACTTC; j_call: TRBJ2-7; v_call: TRBV5-1; clone_size: .; d_call: .
cdr3_aa: CASSTPDRDDYGYTF; cdr3_nt: TGTGCCAGCAGCACACCGGACAGGGATGACTATGGCTACACCTTC; j_call: TRBJ1-2; v_call: TRBV21-1; clone_size: .; d_call: .
cdr3_aa: CASSQEFSRESEQFF; cdr3_nt: TGTGCCAGCAGCCAAGAATTCTCCAGGGAAAGTGAGCAGTTCTTC; j_call: TRBJ2-1; v_call: TRBV4-2; clone_size: .; d_call: .
cdr3_aa: CASSFNRGQPQHF; cdr3_nt: TGCGCCAGCAGCTTCAACAGGGGCCAGCCCCAGCATTTT; j_call: TRBJ1-5; v_call: TRBV5-1; clone_size: .; d_call: TRBD1
cdr3_aa: CASTLRLAGNNEQFF; cdr3_nt: TGTGCCAGCACCCTTAGACTAGCGGGAAACAATGAGCAGTTCTTC; j_call: TRBJ2-1; v_call: TRBV5-4; clone_size: .; d_call: TRBD2
cdr3_aa: CSVEDGGDIQYF; cdr3_nt: TGCAGCGTTGAAGATGGGGGGGACATTCAGTACTTC; j_call: TRBJ2-4; v_call: TRBV29-1; clone_size: .; d_call: TRBD2
cdr3_aa: CASSELASGVQPQHF; cdr3_nt: TGTGCCAGCAGTGAACTCGCGTCCGGGGTACAGCCCCAGCATTTT; j_call: TRBJ1-5; v_call: TRBV2; clone_size: .; d_call: .
cdr3_aa: CASSLESGRNGYTF; cdr3_nt: TGTGCCAGCAGTTTAGAATCGGGTAGGAATGGCTACACCTTC; j_call: TRBJ1-2; v_call: TRBV28; clone_size: few; d_call: .
cdr3_aa: CAWSVQGIHEQYF; cdr3_nt: TGTGCCTGGAGTGTGCAGGGTATCCACGAGCAGTACTTC; j_call: TRBJ2-7; v_call: TRBV30; clone_size: .; d_call: .
cdr3_aa: CASSSGRTMNTEAFF; cdr3_nt: TGTGCCAGTAGCTCAGGGCGGACGATGAACACTGAAGCTTTCTTT; j_call: TRBJ1-1; v_call: TRBV19; clone_size: .; d_call: .
cdr3_aa: CASSPGYLSNEQFF; cdr3_nt: TGCGCCAGCAGCCCGGGATACCTGAGCAATGAGCAGTTCTTC; j_call: TRBJ2-1; v_call: TRBV4-3; clone_size: .; d_call: .
cdr3_aa: CASSSGPRGRGNSPLHF; cdr3_nt: TGCGCCAGCAGCTCCGGCCCCCGGGGGAGAGGTAATTCACCCCTCCACTTT; j_call: TRBJ1-6; v_call: TRBV5-1; clone_size: .; d_call: .
cdr3_aa: CASSLDAGIMNTEAFF; cdr3_nt: TGCGCCAGCAGCTTGGACGCGGGAATCATGAACACTGAAGCTTTCTTT; j_call: TRBJ1-1; v_call: TRBV5-1; clone_size: .; d_call: .
cdr3_aa: CASSQVWEKRGRDTEAFF; cdr3_nt: TGCGCCAGCAGCCAAGTTTGGGAGAAAAGAGGTCGGGATACTGAAGCTTTCTTT; j_call: TRBJ1-1; v_call: TRBV4-1; clone_size: .; d_call: .
cdr3_aa: CASSTVDSSNEKLFF; cdr3_nt: TGTGCCAGTAGTACGGTGGACAGCTCTAATGAAAAACTGTTTTTT; j_call: TRBJ1-4; v_call: TRBV19; clone_size: once; d_call: .
cdr3_aa: CASSLFGTGGSSYEQYF; cdr3_nt: TGTGCCAGCAGTTTATTCGGGACAGGGGGGAGCTCCTACGAGCAGTACTTC; j_call: TRBJ2-7; v_call: TRBV28; clone_size: .; d_call: TRBD1
cdr3_aa: CASSPITSGSYNEQFF; cdr3_nt: TGTGCCAGCTCACCAATTACTAGCGGGAGCTACAATGAGCAGTTCTTC; j_call: TRBJ2-1; v_call: TRBV18; clone_size: .; d_call: TRBD2
cdr3_aa: CATRNGGSEKLFF; cdr3_nt: TGTGCCACCCGAAACGGGGGATCGGAAAAACTGTTTTTT; j_call: TRBJ1-4; v_call: TRBV6-1; clone_size: .; d_call: .